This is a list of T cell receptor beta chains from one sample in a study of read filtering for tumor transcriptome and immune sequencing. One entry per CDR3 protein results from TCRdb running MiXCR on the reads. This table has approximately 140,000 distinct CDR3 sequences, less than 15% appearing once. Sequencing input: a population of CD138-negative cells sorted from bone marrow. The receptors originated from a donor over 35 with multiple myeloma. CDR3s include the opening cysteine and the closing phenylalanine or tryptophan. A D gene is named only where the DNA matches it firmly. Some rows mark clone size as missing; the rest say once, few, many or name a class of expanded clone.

CASSTRTGNQPQHF,TGTGCCAGCAGTACCAGGACAGGGAATCAGCCCCAGCATTTT,TRBJ1-5,many,TRBD1,TRBV6-5
CASSLRGLANEKLFF,TGTGCCAGCAGCTTACGTGGGCTTGCTAATGAAAAACTGTTTTTT,TRBJ1-4,few,NA,TRBV7-2
CSARGEQGLETQYF,TGCAGTGCTAGAGGGGAACAGGGGTTAGAGACCCAGTACTTC,TRBJ2-5,many,TRBD1,TRBV20-1
CASSERTSAHNEQFF,TGTGCCAGCAGCGAGAGGACTAGCGCCCACAATGAGCAGTTCTTC,TRBJ2-1,many,TRBD2,TRBV9
CAISDRQTDQPQHF,TGTGCCATCAGTGACCGGCAAACCGACCAGCCCCAGCATTTT,TRBJ1-5,many,NA,TRBV10-3
CASSITSGSNTGELFF,TGTGCCAGCAGCATCACTAGCGGGAGCAACACCGGGGAGCTGTTTTTT,TRBJ2-2,many,TRBD2,TRBV7-9
CASSSQPGTNEKLFF,TGCGCCAGCAGCTCTCAGCCGGGAACTAATGAAAAACTGTTTTTT,TRBJ1-4,many,NA,TRBV5-1
CSVDLGTRAEQYF,TGCAGCGTTGACTTAGGGACTAGAGCCGAGCAGTACTTC,TRBJ2-7,many,TRBD2,TRBV29-1
CASSLDAARGTDTQYF,TGCGCCAGCAGCTTGGATGCGGCACGAGGCACAGATACGCAGTATTTT,TRBJ2-3,many,NA,TRBV5-1
CSHRGTSWETQYF,TGCAGCCACCGCGGGACTAGCTGGGAGACCCAGTACTTC,TRBJ2-5,many,TRBD2,TRBV29-1
CATSDPTDTQYF,TGTGCCACCAGTGATCCTACAGATACGCAGTATTTT,TRBJ2-3,many,NA,TRBV24-1
CSAQGLAGGNEQFF,TGCAGTGCCCAAGGACTAGCGGGCGGCAATGAGCAGTTCTTC,TRBJ2-1,many,TRBD2,TRBV20-1
CASSSSWRNTEAFF,TGTGCCAGCAGCTCGTCGTGGAGGAACACTGAAGCTTTCTTT,TRBJ1-1,NA,NA,TRBV7-9
CAISDGGGHPAVEQYF,TGTGCCATCAGCGACGGTGGGGGACACCCGGCCGTCGAGCAGTACTTC,TRBJ2-7,many,NA,TRBV10-3
CASSKRDREADTQYF,TGTGCCAGCAGTAAACGGGACAGGGAGGCAGATACGCAGTATTTT,TRBJ2-3,many,TRBD1,TRBV6-5
CASKKGPTEAFF,TGTGCCAGCAAAAAGGGCCCGACTGAAGCTTTCTTT,TRBJ1-1,many,NA,TRBV25-1
CSVEGDSKYEQYF,TGCAGCGTTGAGGGGGACTCAAAATACGAGCAGTACTTC,TRBJ2-7,few,NA,TRBV29-1
CASSPTVLNTEAFF,TGTGCCAGCAGCCCGACAGTCTTGAACACTGAAGCTTTCTTT,TRBJ1-1,many,NA,TRBV6-5
CASSADRVTDTQYF,TGTGCCAGCAGTGCCGACAGGGTCACAGATACGCAGTATTTT,TRBJ2-3,many,TRBD1,TRBV12-3/TRBV12-4
CASSSMGGSYEQYF,TGTGCCAGCAGTTCGATGGGAGGCTCCTACGAGCAGTACTTC,TRBJ2-7,many,NA,TRBV6-2/TRBV6-3
CASTEARRWQFF,TGTGCCAGCACTGAAGCGCGTAGGTGGCAGTTCTTC,TRBJ2-1,NA,NA,TRBV2
CASSTRDRDEQFF,TGTGCCAGCAGTACCCGGGACAGGGATGAGCAGTTCTTC,TRBJ2-1,many,TRBD1,TRBV6-1
CASSRTPGQGAHEQYF,TGCGCCAGCAGCCGCACACCGGGACAGGGGGCCCACGAGCAGTACTTC,TRBJ2-7,many,TRBD1,TRBV4-3
CASSHTVFYGYTF,TGTGCCAGCAGCCACACCGTCTTCTATGGCTACACCTTC,TRBJ1-2,few,NA,TRBV7-2
CASRRGTSSAEQYF,TGCGCCAGCAGAAGAGGGACTAGTTCGGCCGAGCAGTACTTC,TRBJ2-7,few,TRBD2,TRBV10-2
CASSLPGMTQYF,TGTGCCAGCAGCCTCCCCGGGATGACCCAGTACTTC,TRBJ2-5,many,NA,TRBV3-1
CSARQGQQSYNEQFF,TGCAGTGCTAGACAGGGACAGCAATCCTACAATGAGCAGTTCTTC,TRBJ2-1,many,TRBD1,TRBV20-1
CASSQDLPSGPIFYNEQFF,TGCGCCAGCAGCCAAGATCTTCCTAGCGGACCAATATTCTACAATGAGCAGTTCTTC,TRBJ2-1,many,TRBD2,TRBV4-1
CASSGQAEGGGNTIYF,TGTGCCAGCTCAGGACAGGCCGAAGGCGGTGGAAACACCATATATTTT,TRBJ1-3,many,TRBD1,TRBV18
CASSRTGDHSDQPQHF,TGTGCCAGCAGCAGGACAGGGGACCATAGCGATCAGCCCCAGCATTTT,TRBJ1-5,few,TRBD1,TRBV5-6
CSASRGTRGSTSYNEQFF,TGCAGTGCTAGTCGCGGGACGCGGGGATCGACCTCCTACAATGAGCAGTTCTTC,TRBJ2-1,many,NA,TRBV20-1
CASSQGGLAGVGTGELFF,TGCGCCAGCAGCCAAGGAGGACTAGCGGGAGTTGGGACCGGGGAGCTGTTTTTT,TRBJ2-2,once,TRBD2,TRBV4-1
CASSQGQAGTSGRDEQYF,TGCGCCAGCAGCCAAGGACAGGCTGGGACTAGCGGGAGAGATGAGCAGTACTTC,TRBJ2-7,many,TRBD2,TRBV4-3
CASSVDRTDNQPQHF,TGTGCCAGCAGCGTAGATCGGACAGATAATCAGCCCCAGCATTTT,TRBJ1-5,many,NA,TRBV9